These 24 T cell receptor beta chains were sequenced from one sample in a study of blood T cell repertoires in COVID-19. Profiled with immunoSEQ multiplex PCR; TCRdb holds only in-frame clones, not every one. The data show roughly 80,000 clones, with around nine tenths seen just once and 2.9% held by the top ten. The sequenced sample consisted of peripheral blood. The receptors were sampled from a woman of 80 years or more with acute or convalescent COVID-19.

This rearrangement joins TRBV5-1 to TRBJ1-5; TRBD1 might be the D (6 bases). The V end lost 4 bases, the J end lost 8 bases, and 13 bases lay between the germline ends. Germline CDR1 reads SGHRS; CDR2 reads YFSETQ. The CDR3 is 13 amino acids. The CDR3 nucleotides are TGCGCCAGCAGCCAGACAGGTAGGGAGCCCCAGCATTTT. Residues: CASSQTGREPQHF.

The chain recombines TRBV23-1 with TRBJ1-4; 8 nucleotides match TRBD1. TRBV23-1 is known as an ORF, though its function is uncertain. V trimming: 0 bases; J trimming: 6 bases; junction bases outside the gene matches: 6. This CDR3 has 16 amino acids. The CDR3 DNA is TGCGCCAGCAGTCAATCGGTCCAGGGGGCGGATGAAAAACTGTTTTTT. Translated: CASSQSVQGADEKLFF.

The chain combines TRBV7-3 with TRBJ2-5; perhaps TRBD2 as D (5 bases). Germline V CDR1 and CDR2: SGHTA, FQGTGA. V gave up 1 base and J gave up 0 bases, with 9 bases separating them. The CDR3 consists of 15 residues. The CDR3 nucleotides are TGTGCCAGCAGCTTAAGTCGGGGAGACCAAGAGACCCAGTACTTC. It codes for CASSLSRGDQETQYF.

The V call is TRBV28, the J call TRBJ1-1; possible D gene TRBD1, 5 bases. This CDR3 comprises 15 residues. Germline assignment: CDR1 MDHEN and CDR2 SYDVKM. The V and J ends lost 5 bases and 5 bases respectively, with 18 bases between them. CDR3 sequence reads: CASSLPSGGRTEAFF. CDR3 nucleotides: TGTGCCAGCAGTCTTCCATCGGGGGGTAGGACTGAAGCTTTCTTT.

This chain links TRBV6-6 with TRBJ2-7; D is perhaps TRBD2 (5 bases). Germline CDR1 reads MNHNY; CDR2 reads SVGAGI (reference sequence). This CDR3 spans 12 amino acids. Trimming took off 6 bases at V and 6 bases at J, with 12 bases between the two ends. CDR3 amino acids: CASSPDGIEQYF. The CDR3 DNA is TGTGCCAGCAGCCCGGACGGGATCGAGCAGTACTTC.

This clone was counted a few times. The rearrangement uses TRBV4-3 and TRBJ1-1; possibly TRBD1 for D (6 bases). Germline values: CDR1 LGHNA, CDR2 YSLEER. V lost 0 bases to trimming and J lost 0 bases, with 14 bases between them. This CDR3 spans 17 amino acids. The CDR3 DNA reads TGCGCCAGCAGCCAAGATTATGGGACACACATGAACACTGAAGCTTTCTTT. Translating it yields CASSQDYGTHMNTEAFF.

As DNA, the CDR3 is TGTGCCAGCTCACTCACAGGGGGAGGAGAGACCCAGTACTTC. Translation gives CASSLTGGGETQYF. V gene TRBV18 combines with J gene TRBJ2-5; 8 bases agree with TRBD1. The germline V gene has CDR1 KGHSH and CDR2 LQKENI. There are 14 residues in the CDR3. The junction had 5 bases not matched to a gene; V was cut back by 4 bases and J by 4 bases.

The rearrangement joins TRBV7-9 to TRBJ1-5; possibly TRBD1 for D (6 bases). The V gene's germline CDR1 is SEHNR and CDR2 FQNEAQ (reference sequence). The CDR3 is made up of 14 amino acids. V gave up 5 bases and J gave up 6 bases, with 14 bases separating them. CDR3 DNA sequence: TGTGCCAGCAGCCCCCCCACAGGGAGTCAGCCCCAGCATTTT. It yields the protein CASSPPTGSQPQHF.

The rearrangement uses TRBV27 and TRBJ2-4; 8 nucleotides match TRBD2. The length of the CDR3 is 18 residues. J gave up 0 bases and V 5 bases, and 12 bases lay outside the gene matches. Germline V gives CDR1 MNHEY, CDR2 SMNVEV (reference sequence). CDR3 DNA: TGTGCCAGCAGTCCGGGACTAGGGGGGGCCCTAGCCAAAAACATTCAGTACTTC. Protein: CASSPGLGGALAKNIQYF.

This chain uses TRBV7-2 with TRBJ1-4; D is possibly TRBD1 (6 bases). CDR1 and CDR2 from the germline V gene are SGHTA and FQGNSA. Trimming took off 2 bases at V and 6 bases at J, with 10 bases between the two ends. The length of the CDR3 is 14 residues. The CDR3 DNA is TGTGCCAGCAGCTTATTCGGACAGTATGAAAAACTGTTTTTT. This codes for CASSLFGQYEKLFF.

The chain links TRBV19 to TRBJ2-5; 11 bases fit TRBD2. The J segment lost 3 bases and the V segment lost 8 bases, leaving 2 bases of the junction unmatched. Germline values: CDR1 LNHDA, CDR2 SQIVND (reference sequence). This CDR3 is 13 amino acids long. CDR3 in DNA: TGTGCCAGTCGACTAGCGGGAAAAGAGACCCAGTACTTC. Translated, it gives CASRLAGKETQYF.

The chain recombines TRBV7-3 with TRBJ1-1; unclear D gene. The germline gives CDR1 SGHTA, CDR2 FQGTGA. V was cut by 5 bases and J by 4 bases, with 20 bases left in between. The CDR3 spans 16 residues. The CDR3 DNA sequence: TGTGCCAGCAGCCCAAATAGCGGAGGAAGGAGCACTGAAGCTTTCTTT. As protein: CASSPNSGGRSTEAFF. The entire variable domain, with the rest obtained from reference TRBV7-3 and TRBJ1-1, is as follows: GAGVSQTPSNKVTEKGKYVELRCDPISGHTALYWYRQSLGQGPEFLIYFQGTGAADDSGLPNDRFFAVRPEGSVSTLKIQRTERGDSAVYLCASSPNSGGRSTEAFFGQGTRLTVV.

The V gene is TRBV4-3, the J gene TRBJ1-1; the D is unclear. V shed 4 bases and J shed 0 bases, with 6 bases lying between them. Germline lookup yields CDR1 LGHNA and CDR2 YSLEER. The CDR3 is made up of 13 amino acids. The CDR3 DNA sequence: TGCGCCAGCAGCCTTCGGTTGAACACTGAAGCTTTCTTT. Its translation: CASSLRLNTEAFF.

The genes are TRBV10-3 and TRBJ2-5, with 7 bases that match TRBD2. V was pared by 0 bases and J by 4 bases, with 8 bases of the junction left unmatched. The V gene's germline CDR1 is ENHRY and CDR2 SYGVKD. The CDR3 contains 16 residues. CDR3 amino acids: CAISESGGGRTETQYF. The DNA for the CDR3 is TGTGCCATCAGTGAGTCGGGCGGGGGACGGACAGAGACCCAGTACTTC.

The V and J genes are TRBV7-2 and TRBJ1-4; 7 bases line up with TRBD1. This CDR3 has 14 residues. The J segment lost 8 bases and the V segment lost 4 bases, leaving 7 bases of the junction unmatched. The germline V gene encodes CDR1 SGHTA and CDR2 FQGNSA. CDR3 residues: CASSSTGAGEKLFF. CDR3 nucleotides: TGTGCCAGCAGCTCCACAGGGGCGGGGGAAAAACTGTTTTTT.

The chain uses TRBV19 and TRBJ1-4; D is perhaps TRBD1 (6 bases). CDR3 length: 15 amino acids. Germline V CDR1 and CDR2: LNHDA, SQIVND (reference sequence). The V end lost 6 bases, the J end lost 7 bases, and 18 bases lay between the germline ends. Here the CDR3 DNA reads TGTGCCAGTAGAACTCAACAGGGTAGGGGTGAAAAACTGTTTTTT. Its translation is CASRTQQGRGEKLFF. Full variable domain (outside the CDR3, taken from reference TRBV19 and TRBJ1-4): DGGITQSPKYLFRKEGQNVTLSCEQNLNHDAMYWYRQDPGQGLRLIYYSQIVNDFQKGDIAEGYSVSREKKESFPLTVTSAQKNPTAFYLCASRTQQGRGEKLFFGSGTQLSVL.

This clone was seen a single time. V is TRBV4-1 and J is TRBJ2-7; D is possibly TRBD2 (5 bases). Between the trimmed V and J ends, which lost 2 bases and 4 bases, there was a span of 6 bases. Germline V gene sequence: CDR1 MGHRA, CDR2 YSYEKL. The CDR3 loop spans 12 amino acids. The CDR3 nucleotides are TGCGCCAGCAGCCAACCGGGGTACGAGCAGTACTTC. It is translated as CASSQPGYEQYF.

The gene calls are TRBV9 and TRBJ2-7, with D possibly TRBD2 on 5 matching bases. The V gene's germline CDR1 is SGDLS and CDR2 YYNGEE. Trimming removed 0 bases from V and 7 bases from J, with 14 bases in between. The CDR3 spans 14 residues. The CDR3: CASSVATLPGEQYF. The CDR3 bases are TGTGCCAGCAGCGTAGCTACCCTGCCGGGGGAGCAGTACTTC.

The V call is TRBV15, the J call TRBJ1-3; D is uncertain. The CDR3 has 12 amino acids. V was trimmed by 0 bases and J by 5 bases, leaving 2 bases between them. CDR1 is LNHNV, CDR2 YYDKDF, per germline (reference sequence). The CDR3 reads CATSRDRNTIYF. CDR3 bases: TGTGCCACCAGCAGAGACAGAAACACCATATATTTT.

The chain combines TRBV6-5 with TRBJ1-5; TRBD1 is a possible D gene (5 bases). Per germline, CDR1 MNHEY and CDR2 SVGAGI. The CDR3 consists of 13 residues. Trimming took off 10 bases at V and 3 bases at J, with 13 bases between the two ends. The CDR3 DNA sequence: TGTGCCACTAGACGACAGAACAATCAGCCCCAGCATTTT. Protein: CATRRQNNQPQHF.

This sequence joins TRBV5-1 and TRBJ1-2; possibly TRBD1 for D (5 bases). Germline CDR1 is SGHRS and CDR2 is YFSETQ. The CDR3 covers 15 residues. With 4 bases removed from V and 2 bases from J, the gap between germline ends came to 15 bases. The chain's CDR3 is CASSTDMRGNYGYTF. In DNA, the CDR3 is TGCGCCAGCAGCACGGACATGCGGGGGAACTATGGCTACACCTTC.

The chain recombines TRBV9 with TRBJ1-4, with D maybe TRBD1 (6 bases). V was cut by 0 bases and J by 10 bases, with 16 bases left in between. The germline gives CDR1 SGDLS, CDR2 YYNGEE. This CDR3 has 15 residues. The CDR3 is CASSVGGQFGGKLFF. DNA of the CDR3: TGTGCCAGCAGCGTAGGGGGACAATTCGGCGGAAAACTGTTTTTT.

In its sample, this clone was seen a few times. This chain links TRBV2 with TRBJ1-3; D not certain. Germline loops: CDR1 SNHLY, CDR2 FYNNEI. V gave up 6 bases and J gave up 4 bases, with 10 bases separating them. CDR3 length equals 13 residues. CDR3 region: CASSPAPGNTIYF. The CDR3 bases are TGTGCCAGCAGCCCCGCGCCCGGAAACACCATATATTTT.

The rearrangement links TRBV19 to TRBJ1-1; D remains ambiguous. Germline values: CDR1 LNHDA, CDR2 SQIVND (reference sequence). Trimming stripped 5 bases from V and 5 bases from J, with 15 bases between. The CDR3 is made up of 14 amino acids. The CDR3 sequence is CASSAETSGTEAFF. In nucleotides, the CDR3 is TGTGCCAGTAGTGCGGAAACCTCGGGTACTGAAGCTTTCTTT.